These 18 T cell receptor beta chains were sequenced from one sample in a study of T cell responses to AZD1222 COVID-19 vaccine. Some clones are missing from TCRdb's copy, which holds only in-frame ones; the method was immunoSEQ multiplex PCR. The table has some 150,000 clones, around nine tenths seen once. The material sequenced was peripheral blood, taken on day 0 of MenACWY control vaccination. The receptors were sampled from an adult in good health.

The chain joins TRBV7-3 to TRBJ2-2; D is perhaps TRBD1 or TRBD2 (5 bases each). Trimming left V 5 bases short and J 2 bases short, with 15 bases between. CDR3 length equals 16 residues. Germline V lookup: CDR1 SGHTA, CDR2 FQGTGA. The CDR3 bases are TGTGCCAGCAGCCCCTACCGGGACGTTAACACCGGGGAGCTGTTTTTT. Translating it yields CASSPYRDVNTGELFF. Using reference TRBV7-3 and TRBJ2-2 for the parts outside the CDR3, the full variable domain is GAGVSQTPSNKVTEKGKYVELRCDPISGHTALYWYRQSLGQGPEFLIYFQGTGAADDSGLPNDRFFAVRPEGSVSTLKIQRTERGDSAVYLCASSPYRDVNTGELFFGEGSRLTVL.

This clone was seen a few times. The rearrangement uses TRBV2 and TRBJ1-2, with 9 bases lining up with TRBD1. The trim removed 6 bases at V and 8 bases at J, leaving 7 bases unmatched. The V gene's germline CDR1 is SNHLY and CDR2 FYNNEI. This CDR3 contains 13 residues. This CDR3 reads CASRGTGTMGYTF. CDR3 nucleotides: TGTGCCAGCAGGGGGACAGGGACTATGGGCTACACCTTC.

This chain uses TRBV5-6 with TRBJ2-3, with a possible D match to TRBD1 (5 bases). The CDR3 covers 15 residues. V was shortened by 1 base and J by 2 bases, with 11 bases between the two germline ends. CDR1 and CDR2 (germline): SGHDT, YYEEEE. The CDR3 region has the DNA TGTGCCAGCAGCTTGAAAGTGGGGCTCACAGATACGCAGTATTTT. Its translation: CASSLKVGLTDTQYF.

The V call is TRBV7-9, the J call TRBJ1-1; TRBD1 aligns across 8 bases. This CDR3 has 11 amino acids. V gave up 11 bases and J gave up 3 bases; unmatched junction bases: 2. The germline V gene has CDR1 SEHNR and CDR2 FQNEAQ (reference sequence). CDR3 loop: CAGQGDTEAFF. As DNA, the CDR3 is TGTGCCGGACAGGGCGACACTGAAGCTTTCTTT.

The CDR3 is CASSPIRRGNRGYTF. CDR3 DNA sequence: TGTGCCAGCAGCCCCATCCGGCGAGGGAATCGTGGCTACACCTTC. V is TRBV3-1 (or the pseudogene TRBV3-2) and J is TRBJ1-2, with D unclear. Germline V gives CDR1 LGHDT, CDR2 YNNKEL (reference sequence). The CDR3 consists of 15 residues. Trimming took 4 bases from V and 7 from J, leaving 19 bases between them.

The V gene is TRBV13, the J gene TRBJ2-3, with 9 bases matching TRBD2. Germline trimming cut 6 bases from V and 5 bases from J; bases unmatched to any gene: 6. CDR3 length: 14 residues. Germline CDR1 and CDR2: PRHDT and FYEKMQ (reference sequence). This CDR3 reads CASRSAGGQDTQYF. CDR3 coding DNA: TGTGCCAGCAGGTCCGCGGGGGGGCAAGATACGCAGTATTTT.

The sample holds one count of this clone. V gene TRBV11-2 combines with J gene TRBJ1-3; TRBD1 is a possible D gene (5 bases). There are 15 residues in the CDR3. Trimming shortened V by 0 bases and J by 0 bases, and 6 bases separated the two germline ends. Germline-derived CDR1 and CDR2 are SGHAT and FQNNGV. CDR3 protein: CASSLDRVSGNTIYF. The DNA of the CDR3 is TGTGCCAGCAGCTTAGACAGGGTCTCTGGAAACACCATATATTTT.

This rearrangement joins TRBV3-1 (or the pseudogene TRBV3-2) to TRBJ1-1; D call uncertain. Germline CDR1 is LGHDT and CDR2 is YNNKEL (reference sequence). V dropped 1 base and J dropped 7 bases, with 10 bases sitting between them. The CDR3 has 13 residues. Here the CDR3 reads CASSQGLAFEAFF. CDR3 DNA sequence: TGTGCCAGCAGCCAAGGGCTAGCGTTTGAAGCTTTCTTT.

The rearrangement uses TRBV6-4 and TRBJ1-1; possibly TRBD1 for D (6 bases). Germline V lookup: CDR1 MRHNA, CDR2 SNTAGT. The V end was cut by 4 bases, the J end by 1 base, with 13 bases between. This CDR3 region has 15 residues. CDR3 protein: CASSGQVSPNTEAFF. CDR3 coding DNA: TGTGCCAGCAGTGGACAGGTCTCCCCGAACACTGAAGCTTTCTTT.

This chain links TRBV5-4 with TRBJ1-2; tentatively, D is TRBD1 (6 bases). V lost 6 bases, J lost 0 bases, and 21 bases lay in between. Germline V gene lookup returns CDR1 SGHNT and CDR2 YYREEE (reference sequence). This CDR3 is 17 amino acids long. CDR3: CASNPRGSGLANYGYTF. The CDR3 bases are TGTGCCAGCAACCCTAGGGGGTCAGGCCTAGCTAACTATGGCTACACCTTC.

The rearrangement links TRBV5-1 to TRBJ1-3; D possibly corresponds to TRBD1 (5 bases). Looked up from germline, CDR1 is SGHRS and CDR2 is YFSETQ. This CDR3 spans 15 amino acids. Trimming removed 0 bases from V and 1 base from J, with 8 bases in between. CDR3 in amino acids: CASSLGAGSGNTIYF. The CDR3 DNA reads TGCGCCAGCAGCTTGGGTGCAGGGTCTGGAAACACCATATATTTT.

This chain joins TRBV11-2 and TRBJ1-1; no firm D call. This CDR3 is built from 15 residues. Trimming left V 5 bases short and J 0 bases short, with 13 bases between. The V gene's germline CDR1 is SGHAT and CDR2 FQNNGV. CDR3: CASSAARNMNTEAFF. Written as DNA, the CDR3 is TGTGCCAGCAGCGCCGCGAGAAACATGAACACTGAAGCTTTCTTT.

This clone was recorded once. V is TRBV9 and J is TRBJ1-4; D unresolved. The CDR3 is 15 amino acids. CDR1 is SGDLS and CDR2 is YYNGEE in the germline V gene. The ends were cut back, 4 bases at V and 0 bases at J, with 10 bases in the middle. The chain's CDR3 is CASSPSRSTNEKLFF. The CDR3 nucleotides read TGTGCCAGCAGCCCCAGTCGATCAACTAATGAAAAACTGTTTTTT. Based on the CDR3 plus reference TRBV9 and TRBJ1-4, the full variable domain is DSGVTQTPKHLITATGQRVTLRCSPRSGDLSVYWYQQSLDQGLQFLIQYYNGEERAKGNILERFSAQQFPDLHSELNLSSLELGDSALYFCASSPSRSTNEKLFFGSGTQLSVL.

This chain links TRBV7-9 with TRBJ1-1; D unclear. Germline lookup yields CDR1 SEHNR and CDR2 FQNEAQ (reference sequence). V gave up 7 bases and J gave up 1 base, with 13 bases separating them. The CDR3 totals 14 residues. This CDR3 is CASTSTNWNTEAFF. The CDR3 coding sequence is TGTGCCAGCACCTCCACGAACTGGAACACTGAAGCTTTCTTT.

The genes are TRBV11-1 and TRBJ1-4, with D unresolved. The CDR3 sequence is 14 residues long. V lost 3 bases and J 6 bases, leaving 11 bases between the germline ends. The V gene's germline CDR1 is SGHAT and CDR2 FQDESV (reference sequence). The CDR3 protein is CASSFRLGDEKLFF. In DNA form, the CDR3 reads TGTGCCAGCAGCTTTCGTCTTGGAGATGAAAAACTGTTTTTT.

The chain combines TRBV12-3 or TRBV12-4 with TRBJ2-1; unclear D gene. Trimming took 5 bases from V and 4 from J, leaving 6 bases between them. The CDR3 is 12 residues long. CDR3 region: CASSKGYNEQFF. CDR3 coding DNA: TGTGCCAGCAGTAAAGGGTACAATGAGCAGTTCTTC.

The chain combines TRBV2 with TRBJ1-1; tentative D call: TRBD1 (5 bases). Trimming shortened V by 7 bases and J by 1 base, and 13 bases separated the two germline ends. Per germline, CDR1 SNHLY and CDR2 FYNNEI. The CDR3 is made up of 14 amino acids. Written as DNA, the CDR3 is TGTGCCAGCACCGTTGCCAGGGAGAACACTGAAGCTTTCTTT. It is translated as CASTVARENTEAFF.

The CDR3 here is CASSARDRGQRNTEAFF. The CDR3, as DNA: TGTGCCAGCAGTGCGCGGGACAGGGGGCAGAGGAACACTGAAGCTTTCTTT. The rearrangement uses TRBV6-1 and TRBJ1-1, with 12 bases lining up with TRBD1. The V and J ends lost 4 bases and 1 base, in that order; junction bases with no gene match: 7. The germline gives CDR1 MNHNS, CDR2 SASEGT. The CDR3 is made up of 17 amino acids.